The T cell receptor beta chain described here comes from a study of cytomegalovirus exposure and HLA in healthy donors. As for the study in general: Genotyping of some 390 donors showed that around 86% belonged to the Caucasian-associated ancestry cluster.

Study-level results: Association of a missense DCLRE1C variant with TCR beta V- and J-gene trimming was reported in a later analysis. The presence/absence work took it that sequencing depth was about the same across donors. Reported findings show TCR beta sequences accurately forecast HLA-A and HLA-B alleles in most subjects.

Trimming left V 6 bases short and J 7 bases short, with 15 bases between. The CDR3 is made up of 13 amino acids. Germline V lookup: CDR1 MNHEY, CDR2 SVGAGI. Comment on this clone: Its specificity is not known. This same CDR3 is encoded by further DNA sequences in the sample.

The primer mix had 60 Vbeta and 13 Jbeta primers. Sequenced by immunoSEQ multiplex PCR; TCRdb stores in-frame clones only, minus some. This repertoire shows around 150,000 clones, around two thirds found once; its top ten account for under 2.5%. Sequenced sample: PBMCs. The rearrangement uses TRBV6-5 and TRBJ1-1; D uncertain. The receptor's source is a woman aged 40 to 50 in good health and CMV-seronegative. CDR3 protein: CASSPRTRGEAFF. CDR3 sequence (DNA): TGTGCCAGCAGCCCGCGAACCCGGGGTGAAGCTTTCTTT.